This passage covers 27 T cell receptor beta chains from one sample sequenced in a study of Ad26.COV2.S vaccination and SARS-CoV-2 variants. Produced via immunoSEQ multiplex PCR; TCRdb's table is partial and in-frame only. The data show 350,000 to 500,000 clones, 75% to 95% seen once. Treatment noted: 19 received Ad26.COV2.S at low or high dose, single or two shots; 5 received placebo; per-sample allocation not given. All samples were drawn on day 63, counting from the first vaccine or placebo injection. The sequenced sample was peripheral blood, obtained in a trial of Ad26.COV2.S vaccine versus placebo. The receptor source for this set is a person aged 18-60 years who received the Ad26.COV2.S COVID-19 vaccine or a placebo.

This CDR3 reads CASSPGQGIVPNAYEQYF. CDR3 DNA: TGTGCCAGCAGCCCAGGACAGGGAATCGTTCCAAATGCCTACGAGCAGTACTTC. The J gene is TRBJ2-7, the V gene TRBV5-4; 8 bases agree with TRBD1. With 4 bases clipped from V and 2 bases from J, the junction kept 17 bases outside the gene matches. The CDR3 covers 18 residues. Germline V gene sequence: CDR1 SGHNT, CDR2 YYREEE (reference sequence).

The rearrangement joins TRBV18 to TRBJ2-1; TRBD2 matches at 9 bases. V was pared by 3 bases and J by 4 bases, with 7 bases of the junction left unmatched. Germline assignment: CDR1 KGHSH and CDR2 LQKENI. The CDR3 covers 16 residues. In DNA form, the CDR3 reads TGTGCCAGCTCACCTATAGCGGGAGTTGGTTACAATGAGCAGTTCTTC. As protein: CASSPIAGVGYNEQFF.

Written as DNA, the CDR3 is TGTGCCAGCAGTGGACAGTTGGGGGAGACCCAGTACTTC. Translating gives CASSGQLGETQYF. V and J are TRBV12-3 or TRBV12-4 and TRBJ2-5; possible D gene TRBD1, 6 bases. V lost 5 bases, J lost 5 bases, and 12 bases lay in between. The CDR3 is 13 amino acids.

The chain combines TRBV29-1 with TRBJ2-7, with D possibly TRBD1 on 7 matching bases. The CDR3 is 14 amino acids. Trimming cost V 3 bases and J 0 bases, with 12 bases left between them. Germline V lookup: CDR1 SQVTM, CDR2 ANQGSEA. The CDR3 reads CSVERDSNSYEQYF. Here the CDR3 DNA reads TGCAGCGTTGAGCGGGACAGCAACTCCTACGAGCAGTACTTC.

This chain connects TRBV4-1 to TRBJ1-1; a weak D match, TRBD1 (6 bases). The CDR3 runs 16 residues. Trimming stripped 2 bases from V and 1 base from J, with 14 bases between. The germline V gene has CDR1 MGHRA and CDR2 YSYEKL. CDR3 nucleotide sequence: TGCGCCAGCAGCCAACCTAAACAGGGTAGGAACACTGAAGCTTTCTTT. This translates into CASSQPKQGRNTEAFF.

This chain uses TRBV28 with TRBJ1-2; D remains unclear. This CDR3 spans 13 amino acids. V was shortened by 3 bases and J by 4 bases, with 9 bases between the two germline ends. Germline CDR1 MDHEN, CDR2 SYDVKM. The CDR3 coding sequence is TGTGCCAGCAGTTTGGGCAGAATCTATGGCTACACCTTC. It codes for CASSLGRIYGYTF.

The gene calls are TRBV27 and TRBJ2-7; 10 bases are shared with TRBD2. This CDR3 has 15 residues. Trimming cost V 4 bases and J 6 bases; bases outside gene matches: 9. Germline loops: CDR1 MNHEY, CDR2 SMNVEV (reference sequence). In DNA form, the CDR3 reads TGTGCCAGCAGTTCCAGGACTAGCGGTGCGGGCGAGCAGTACTTC. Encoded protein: CASSSRTSGAGEQYF.

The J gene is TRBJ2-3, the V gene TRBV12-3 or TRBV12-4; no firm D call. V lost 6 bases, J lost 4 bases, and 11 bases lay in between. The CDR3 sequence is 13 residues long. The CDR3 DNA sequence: TGTGCCAGCAGCCCGCCGGGCTCAGATACGCAGTATTTT. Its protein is CASSPPGSDTQYF.

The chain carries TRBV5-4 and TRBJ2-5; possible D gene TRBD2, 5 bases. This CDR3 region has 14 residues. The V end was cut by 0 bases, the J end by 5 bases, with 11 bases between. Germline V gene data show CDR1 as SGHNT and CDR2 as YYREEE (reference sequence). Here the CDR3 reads CASSLVGIVETQYF. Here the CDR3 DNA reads TGTGCCAGCAGCTTGGTCGGGATTGTGGAGACCCAGTACTTC.

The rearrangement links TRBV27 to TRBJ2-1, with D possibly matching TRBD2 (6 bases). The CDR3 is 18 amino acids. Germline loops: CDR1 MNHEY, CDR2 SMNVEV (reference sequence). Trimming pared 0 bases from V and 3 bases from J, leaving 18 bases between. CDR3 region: CASSLSPPFSGVYNEQFF. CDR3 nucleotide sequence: TGTGCCAGCAGTTTATCTCCCCCTTTTAGCGGAGTCTACAATGAGCAGTTCTTC.

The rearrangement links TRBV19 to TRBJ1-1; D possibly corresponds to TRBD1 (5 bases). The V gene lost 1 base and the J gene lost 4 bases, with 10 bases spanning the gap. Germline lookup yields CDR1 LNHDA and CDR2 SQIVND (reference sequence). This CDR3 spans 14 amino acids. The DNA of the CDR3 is TGTGCCAGTAGTATAGGTCAGGGTATCACTGAAGCTTTCTTT. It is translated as CASSIGQGITEAFF.

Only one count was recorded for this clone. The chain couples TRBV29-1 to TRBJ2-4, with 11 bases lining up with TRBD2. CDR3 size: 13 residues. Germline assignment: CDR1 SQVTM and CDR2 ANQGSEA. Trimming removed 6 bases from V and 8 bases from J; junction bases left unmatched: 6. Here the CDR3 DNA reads TGCAGCGTCCGTCTAGCGGGAGGCGACATTCAGTACTTC. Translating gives CSVRLAGGDIQYF.

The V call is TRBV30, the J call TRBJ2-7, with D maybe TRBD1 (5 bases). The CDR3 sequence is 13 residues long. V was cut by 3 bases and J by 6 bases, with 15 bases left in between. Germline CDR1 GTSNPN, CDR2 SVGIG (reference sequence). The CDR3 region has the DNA TGTGCCTGGAGCCTTAGGGGTCCCGGCGAGCAGTACTTC. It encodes CAWSLRGPGEQYF.

The CDR3: CASSLAQGATTNYGYTF. In DNA form, the CDR3 reads TGTGCCAGCAGCTTGGCCCAGGGCGCCACAACCAACTATGGCTACACCTTC. The chain combines TRBV5-6 with TRBJ1-2, with D possibly matching TRBD1 (5 bases). Looked up from germline, CDR1 is SGHDT and CDR2 is YYEEEE. The CDR3 sequence is 17 residues long. The V end was cut by 0 bases, the J end by 2 bases, with 17 bases between.

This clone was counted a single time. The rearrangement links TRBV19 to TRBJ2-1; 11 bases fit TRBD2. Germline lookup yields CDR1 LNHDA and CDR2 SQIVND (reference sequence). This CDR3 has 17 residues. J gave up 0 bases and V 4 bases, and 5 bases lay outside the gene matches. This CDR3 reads CASSSSGLAASYNEQFF. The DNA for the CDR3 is TGTGCCAGTAGTAGTTCGGGACTAGCGGCCTCCTACAATGAGCAGTTCTTC.

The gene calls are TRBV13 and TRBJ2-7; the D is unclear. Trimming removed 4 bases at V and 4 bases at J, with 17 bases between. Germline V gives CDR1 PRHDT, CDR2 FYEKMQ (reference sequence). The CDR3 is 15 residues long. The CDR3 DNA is TGTGCCAGCAGCTCGCCGTCGACAATCCCGTACGAGCAGTACTTC. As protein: CASSSPSTIPYEQYF. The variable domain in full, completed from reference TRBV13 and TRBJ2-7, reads AAGVIQSPRHLIKEKRETATLKCYPIPRHDTVYWYQQGPGQDPQFLISFYEKMQSDKGSIPDRFSAQQFSDYHSELNMSSLELGDSALYFCASSSPSTIPYEQYFGPGTRLTVT.

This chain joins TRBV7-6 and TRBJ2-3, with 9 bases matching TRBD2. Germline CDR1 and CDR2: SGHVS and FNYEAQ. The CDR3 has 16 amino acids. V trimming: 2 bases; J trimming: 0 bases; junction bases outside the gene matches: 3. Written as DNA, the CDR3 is TGTGCCAGCAGCTTAAGGACTAGCGAGAGCACAGATACGCAGTATTTT. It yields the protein CASSLRTSESTDTQYF.

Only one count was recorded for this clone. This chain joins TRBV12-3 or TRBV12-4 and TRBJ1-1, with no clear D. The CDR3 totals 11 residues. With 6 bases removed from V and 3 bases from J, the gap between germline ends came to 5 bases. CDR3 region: CASSVYTEAFF. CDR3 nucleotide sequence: TGTGCCAGCAGCGTATACACTGAAGCTTTCTTT.

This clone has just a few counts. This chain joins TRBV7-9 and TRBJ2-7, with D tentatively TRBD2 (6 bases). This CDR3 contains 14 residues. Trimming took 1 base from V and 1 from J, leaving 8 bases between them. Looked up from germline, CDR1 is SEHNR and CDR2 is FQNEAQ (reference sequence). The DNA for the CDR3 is TGTGCCAGCAGCTTAGGTGGACTATCCTACGAGCAGTACTTC. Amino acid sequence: CASSLGGLSYEQYF.

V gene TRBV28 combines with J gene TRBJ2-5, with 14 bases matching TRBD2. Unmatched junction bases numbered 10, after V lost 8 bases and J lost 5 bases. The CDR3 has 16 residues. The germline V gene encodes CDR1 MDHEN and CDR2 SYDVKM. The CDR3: CASLGTSGRGTETQYF. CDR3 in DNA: TGTGCCAGCCTCGGGACTAGCGGGAGAGGAACGGAGACCCAGTACTTC.

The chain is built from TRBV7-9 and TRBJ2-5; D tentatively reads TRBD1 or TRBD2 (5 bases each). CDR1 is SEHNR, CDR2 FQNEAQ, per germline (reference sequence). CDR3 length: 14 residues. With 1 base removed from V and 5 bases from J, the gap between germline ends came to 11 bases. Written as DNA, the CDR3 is TGTGCCAGCAGCTTAGTCCAGGGACGCGAGACCCAGTACTTC. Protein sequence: CASSLVQGRETQYF.

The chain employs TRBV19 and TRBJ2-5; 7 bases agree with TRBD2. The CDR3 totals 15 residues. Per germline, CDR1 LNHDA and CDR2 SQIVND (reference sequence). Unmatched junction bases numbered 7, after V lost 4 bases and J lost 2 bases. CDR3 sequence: CASSSVASGQETQYF. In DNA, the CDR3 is TGTGCCAGTAGTAGTGTAGCTAGCGGACAAGAGACCCAGTACTTC.

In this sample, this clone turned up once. The CDR3 spells CASSYGDKETQYF. DNA for the CDR3: TGTGCCAGCAGTTACGGGGACAAAGAGACCCAGTACTTC. The chain employs TRBV6-2 or TRBV6-3 and TRBJ2-5, with a tentative D call TRBD1 (6 bases). Looked up from germline, CDR1 is MNHEY and CDR2 is SVGEGT. V dropped 2 bases and J dropped 3 bases, with 7 bases sitting between them. This CDR3 has 13 amino acids.

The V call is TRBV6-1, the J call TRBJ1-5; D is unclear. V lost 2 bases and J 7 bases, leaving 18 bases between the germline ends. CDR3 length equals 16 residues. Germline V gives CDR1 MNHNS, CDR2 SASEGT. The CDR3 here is CASSESLGGVGQPQHF. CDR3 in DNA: TGTGCCAGCAGTGAATCTCTGGGCGGGGTTGGACAGCCCCAGCATTTT.

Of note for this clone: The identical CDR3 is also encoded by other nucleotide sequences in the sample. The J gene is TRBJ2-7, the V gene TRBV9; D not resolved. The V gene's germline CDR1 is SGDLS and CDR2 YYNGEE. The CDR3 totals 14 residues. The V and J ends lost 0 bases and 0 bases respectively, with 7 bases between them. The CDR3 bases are TGTGCCAGCAGCGTAGGTGGCAGCTCCTACGAGCAGTACTTC. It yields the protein CASSVGGSSYEQYF.

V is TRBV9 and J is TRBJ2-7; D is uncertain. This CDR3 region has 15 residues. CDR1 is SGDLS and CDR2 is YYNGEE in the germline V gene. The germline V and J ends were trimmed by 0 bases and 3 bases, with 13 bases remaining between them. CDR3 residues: CASSVDPTYDYEQYF. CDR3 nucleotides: TGTGCCAGCAGCGTAGATCCGACGTACGACTACGAGCAGTACTTC.

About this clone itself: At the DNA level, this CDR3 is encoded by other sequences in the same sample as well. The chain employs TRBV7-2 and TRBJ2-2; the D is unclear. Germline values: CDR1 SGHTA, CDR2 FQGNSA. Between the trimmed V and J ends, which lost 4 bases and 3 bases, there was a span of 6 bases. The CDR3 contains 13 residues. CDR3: CASSSTDTGELFF. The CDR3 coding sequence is TGTGCCAGCAGCTCGACTGACACCGGGGAGCTGTTTTTT.